Presented here are 26 T cell receptor beta chains from one specimen sequenced in a study of blood T cells in healthy people across ages. Then a second PCR, running roughly 7 to 11 cycles, was carried out with a sample-barcoded 5' primer and a J-beta primer mix. TCRdb analysed the 5' RACE reads with MiXCR anew, one entry per CDR3 protein. The sample consists of roughly 680,000 distinct CDR3 sequences, roughly half of them appearing once. The sequencing input was blood. The receptors here all came from a woman older than 75 in good health.

In its sample, this clonotype was seen many times. The rearrangement joins TRBV7-3 to TRBJ1-4; tentatively, D is TRBD1 (6 bases). CDR3 length: 15 residues. V lost 5 bases, J lost 0 bases, and 10 bases lay in between. CDR1 is SGHTA and CDR2 is FQGTGA in the germline V gene. The CDR3 is CASSVTGTTNEKLFF. CDR3 in DNA: TGTGCCAGCAGCGTCACAGGGACAACTAATGAAAAACTGTTTTTT. Together with reference TRBV7-3 and TRBJ1-4, the CDR3 gives the full variable domain: GAGVSQTPSNKVTEKGKYVELRCDPISGHTALYWYRQSLGQGPEFLIYFQGTGAADDSGLPNDRFFAVRPEGSVSTLKIQRTERGDSAVYLCASSVTGTTNEKLFFGSGTQLSVL.

This clonotype was recorded many times. This chain uses TRBV10-3 with TRBJ1-1, with unresolved D. The CDR3 runs 13 residues. Germline V gene lookup returns CDR1 ENHRY and CDR2 SYGVKD. V was shortened by 3 bases and J by 6 bases, with 11 bases between the two germline ends. CDR3 amino acids: CAISETSRAEAFF. Here the CDR3 DNA reads TGTGCCATCAGTGAAACTTCGAGGGCTGAAGCTTTCTTT.

The chain is built from TRBV10-3 and TRBJ2-7; TRBD2 aligns across 7 bases. V shed 5 bases, J shed 4 bases, and the junction held 8 bases outside the gene matches. The CDR3 sequence is 14 residues long. CDR1 is ENHRY, CDR2 SYGVKD, per germline. The CDR3 region has the DNA TGTGCCATCAGTCCAGCCGGGGGAGGGTACGAGCAGTACTTC. The encoded protein is CAISPAGGGYEQYF.

The sample holds many counts of this clonotype. The chain employs TRBV4-1 and TRBJ2-7, with 9 nucleotides matching TRBD2. This CDR3 is 14 amino acids long. V dropped 4 bases and J dropped 2; count of bases not matched to a gene: 3. Germline CDR1 is MGHRA and CDR2 is YSYEKL. CDR3 DNA sequence: TGCGCCAGCAGCCCTAGCGGGACCGCCTACGAGCAGTACTTC. Protein sequence: CASSPSGTAYEQYF.

This clonotype has at least ten counts. This chain links TRBV9 with TRBJ2-7, with 11 bases identical to TRBD2. The V gene end was trimmed by 2 bases and the J gene end by 3 bases; junction bases not matched to a gene: 7. Germline CDR1 reads SGDLS; CDR2 reads YYNGEE. This CDR3 spans 16 amino acids. DNA of the CDR3: TGTGCCAGCAGCGTCCGACTAGCGGGGACTATCTACGAGCAGTACTTC. It is translated as CASSVRLAGTIYEQYF.

A few counts support this clonotype. The chain employs TRBV9 and TRBJ2-2; D is perhaps TRBD2 (5 bases). Germline-derived CDR1 and CDR2 are SGDLS and YYNGEE. The V end lost 2 bases, the J end lost 1 base, and 21 bases lay between the germline ends. This CDR3 is built from 19 residues. In nucleotides, the CDR3 is TGTGCCAGCAGCGTTGGGCTTGGTGTGGTAGCGCTGAACACCGGGGAGCTGTTTTTT. Translated, it gives CASSVGLGVVALNTGELFF.

The gene calls are TRBV7-9 and TRBJ1-1; 7 positions match TRBD1. V gave up 1 base and J gave up 1 base; unmatched junction bases: 3. This CDR3 comprises 15 residues. Germline CDR1 SEHNR, CDR2 FQNEAQ (reference sequence). This CDR3 reads CASSLGQGPNTEAFF. In nucleotides, the CDR3 is TGTGCCAGCAGCTTAGGACAGGGCCCGAACACTGAAGCTTTCTTT. Full variable domain (rest looked up from reference TRBV7-9 and TRBJ1-1): DTGVSQNPRHKITKRGQNVTFRCDPISEHNRLYWYRQTLGQGPEFLTYFQNEAQLEKSRLLSDRFSAERPKGSFSTLEIQRTEQGDSAMYLCASSLGQGPNTEAFFGQGTRLTVV.

This clonotype was observed many times. V is TRBV3-1 and J is TRBJ2-1; 9 nucleotides match TRBD2. Germline V gives CDR1 LGHDT, CDR2 YNNKEL (reference sequence). The CDR3 has 16 residues. V was pared by 4 bases and J by 2 bases, with 6 bases of the junction left unmatched. The CDR3 protein is CASSLLRLAAYNEQFF. In nucleotides, the CDR3 is TGTGCCAGCAGCCTATTAAGACTAGCGGCCTACAATGAGCAGTTCTTC.

Note on this clonotype: A read error may explain this, as a much larger clone is one base away. This chain links TRBV11-2 with TRBJ2-7; D gene uncertain. The germline gives CDR1 SGHAT, CDR2 FQNNGV. V shed 3 bases and J shed 0 bases, with 9 bases lying between them. The CDR3 is 14 amino acids. The CDR3 bases are TGTGCCAGCAGCTTGGTGGGGAACTCCTACGAGCAGTACTTC. It codes for CASSLVGNSYEQYF.

The chain has TRBV10-3 and TRBJ1-2; D might be TRBD1 (6 bases). The V gene lost 3 bases and the J gene lost 5 bases, with 13 bases spanning the gap. Germline values: CDR1 ENHRY, CDR2 SYGVKD. The CDR3 covers 14 residues. As DNA, the CDR3 is TGTGCCATCAGTGACGACAGGTCTATGTATGGCTACACCTTC. This gives the protein CAISDDRSMYGYTF.

The sample holds a few counts of this clonotype. The chain carries TRBV24-1 and TRBJ2-3; 9 nucleotides line up with TRBD1. The germline V gene encodes CDR1 KGHDR and CDR2 SFDVKD. This CDR3 is built from 16 residues. With 3 bases clipped from V and 3 bases from J, the junction kept 6 bases outside the gene matches. CDR3 DNA: TGTGCCACCAGTGATCTCCGGGACAGGGTTACAGATACGCAGTATTTT. Protein sequence: CATSDLRDRVTDTQYF.

Of note for this clonotype: One base away lies a much larger clone, so this may be a sequencing read error. The chain recombines TRBV2 with TRBJ2-3, with unresolved D. Germline V gene data show CDR1 as SNHLY and CDR2 as FYNNEI. The CDR3 sequence is 15 residues long. CDR3 DNA sequence: TGTGCCAGCAGTAAAGAGATCCTCGACACAAATACGCAGTATTTT. Translated: CASSKEILDTNTQYF.

This clonotype has ten or more counts. The rearrangement joins TRBV27 to TRBJ2-7; 7 positions match TRBD1. After removal of 5 bases from V and 6 bases from J, the junction contained 13 bases not matched to a gene. The CDR3 contains 15 residues. Germline CDR1 is MNHEY and CDR2 is SMNVEV (reference sequence). The CDR3 nucleotides read TGTGCCAGCAGTGCAACCGGGACAGCTCCAACCGAGCAGTACTTC. It codes for CASSATGTAPTEQYF.

The chain carries TRBV6-5 and TRBJ2-6; 9 bases are a match to TRBD1. The CDR3 loop spans 16 amino acids. CDR1 and CDR2 from the germline V gene are MNHEY and SVGAGI. The V gene end was trimmed by 8 bases and the J gene end by 2 bases; junction bases not matched to a gene: 7. The CDR3 sequence: CASGEQGAAGANVLTF. The CDR3 DNA follows: TGTGCCAGCGGTGAACAGGGGGCTGCTGGGGCCAACGTCCTGACTTTC.

The chain combines TRBV19 with TRBJ2-7; D may be TRBD2 (6 bases). Trimming removed 3 bases from V and 2 bases from J, with 14 bases in between. The germline V gene has CDR1 LNHDA and CDR2 SQIVND (reference sequence). The CDR3 is 15 amino acids. In nucleotides, the CDR3 is TGTGCCAGTAGTATGGCTGCGGGGCAGCCCTACGAGCAGTACTTC. It specifies CASSMAAGQPYEQYF.

This clonotype appeared many times. This chain connects TRBV5-6 to TRBJ1-2; D might be TRBD1 (5 bases). The CDR3 consists of 14 residues. Deletions cut 2 bases from V and 5 bases from J, with 13 bases between. Germline loops: CDR1 SGHDT, CDR2 YYEEEE. The CDR3 DNA reads TGTGCCAGCAGCTTCCGGGACCGATCGTATGGCTACACCTTC. Amino acid sequence: CASSFRDRSYGYTF.

The chain recombines TRBV7-6 with TRBJ2-5; D unclear. Trimming pared 5 bases from V and 9 bases from J, leaving 10 bases between. CDR3 length: 11 amino acids. Germline V gives CDR1 SGHVS, CDR2 FNYEAQ. CDR3 bases: TGTGCCAGCAGCACCGGCCTTCCCCAGTACTTC. It translates to CASSTGLPQYF. The variable domain in full, completed from reference TRBV7-6 and TRBJ2-5, reads GAGVSQSPRYKVTKRGQDVALRCDPISGHVSLYWYRQALGQGPEFLTYFNYEAQQDKSGLPNDRFSAERPEGSISTLTIQRTEQRDSAMYRCASSTGLPQYFGPGTRLLVL.

The chain couples TRBV5-1 to TRBJ2-1; 11 bases agree with TRBD1. Germline V gene lookup returns CDR1 SGHRS and CDR2 YFSETQ. CDR3 size: 14 residues. The V and J ends lost 4 bases and 7 bases, in that order; junction bases with no gene match: 4. CDR3 coding DNA: TGCGCCAGCAGCGTGGGACAGGGGGTTAATGAGCAGTTCTTC. It specifies CASSVGQGVNEQFF.

This clonotype was seen repeatedly, ten times or more. The chain employs TRBV29-1 and TRBJ2-1, with D possibly called TRBD1 or TRBD2 (5 bases each). V shed 7 bases and J shed 9 bases, with 22 bases lying between them. The CDR3 has 14 residues. The germline CDR1 and CDR2 sequences are SQVTM and ANQGSEA. CDR3 coding DNA: TGCAGCGCCTCACCGGGACCTCCGGGTAGTGAGCAGTTCTTC. Translated, it gives CSASPGPPGSEQFF.

V is TRBV20-1 and J is TRBJ2-3, with 9 bases aligning to TRBD1. Germline V gene sequence: CDR1 DFQATT, CDR2 SNEGSKA (reference sequence). The J segment lost 1 base and the V segment lost 6 bases, leaving 8 bases of the junction unmatched. CDR3 length: 15 residues. CDR3 amino acids: CSARNDRGGTDTQYF. CDR3 nucleotides: TGCAGTGCGCGAAACGACAGGGGGGGCACAGATACGCAGTATTTT.

The rearrangement uses TRBV7-2 and TRBJ1-5; weak D call: TRBD1 (5 bases). V was clipped by 7 bases and J by 6 bases, with 16 bases between them. Germline V gives CDR1 SGHTA, CDR2 FQGNSA. This CDR3 region has 14 residues. The CDR3 coding sequence is TGTGCCAGCACCTATAGCCCGGGGGGTCAGCCCCAGCATTTT. Translated: CASTYSPGGQPQHF.

This chain connects TRBV19 to TRBJ1-1; 9 bases fit TRBD1. Looked up from germline, CDR1 is LNHDA and CDR2 is SQIVND (reference sequence). Trimming cost V 6 bases and J 4 bases; bases outside gene matches: 3. This CDR3 contains 13 residues. Here the CDR3 reads CASRIQGATEAFF. DNA for the CDR3: TGTGCCAGTAGGATACAGGGGGCCACTGAAGCTTTCTTT.

The V gene is TRBV3-1, the J gene TRBJ2-3; weak D call: TRBD2 (5 bases). The CDR3 has 14 amino acids. V was cut by 3 bases and J by 4 bases, with 11 bases left in between. Germline V gene lookup returns CDR1 LGHDT and CDR2 YNNKEL (reference sequence). The CDR3 spells CASSQSSSADTQYF. CDR3 DNA sequence: TGTGCCAGCAGCCAGAGCAGTAGCGCAGATACGCAGTATTTT.

This clonotype came up many times. This chain links TRBV7-2 with TRBJ2-3; D is uncertain. The CDR3 runs 14 residues. Germline V gene lookup returns CDR1 SGHTA and CDR2 FQGNSA. Trimming left V 3 bases short and J 4 bases short, with 11 bases between. The CDR3 nucleotides are TGTGCCAGCAGCTTGGGCCCTCAACCAGATACGCAGTATTTT. Protein sequence: CASSLGPQPDTQYF.

This clonotype was observed at least ten times. The chain joins TRBV6-4 to TRBJ1-2; D gene uncertain. V lost 0 bases and J 2 bases, leaving 4 bases between the germline ends. CDR1 is MRHNA and CDR2 is SNTAGT in the germline V gene. The CDR3 is 13 amino acids. The CDR3 loop reads CASSDSSNYGYTF. In DNA form, the CDR3 reads TGTGCCAGCAGTGACTCCAGCAACTATGGCTACACCTTC.

In regard to this clonotype: The junction departs from the called germline gene at one end, perhaps through a read error. This CDR3 reads CTWNLGSNTEAFF. The DNA for the CDR3 is TGTACCTGGAATCTGGGGTCCAACACTGAAGCTTTCTTT. The rearrangement links TRBV30 to TRBJ1-1; no clear D. CDR1 and CDR2 from the germline V gene are GTSNPN and SVGIG (reference sequence). The CDR3 totals 13 residues.